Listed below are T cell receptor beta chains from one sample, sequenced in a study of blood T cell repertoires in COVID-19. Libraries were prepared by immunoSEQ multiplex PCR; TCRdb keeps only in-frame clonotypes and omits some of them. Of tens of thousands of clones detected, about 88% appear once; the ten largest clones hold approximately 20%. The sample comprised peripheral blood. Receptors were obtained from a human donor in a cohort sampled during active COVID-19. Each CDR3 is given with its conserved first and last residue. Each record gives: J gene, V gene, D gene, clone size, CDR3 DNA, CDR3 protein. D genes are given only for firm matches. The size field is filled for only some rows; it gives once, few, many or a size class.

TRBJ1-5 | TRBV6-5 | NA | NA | TGTGCCAGCAGCCAACAAGTGACTGCTCAGCCCCAGCATTTT | CASSQQVTAQPQHF
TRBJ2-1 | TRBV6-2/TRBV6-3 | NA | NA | TGTGCCAGCAGTTCGCCTCGAAAAGAGGGCGACAATGAGCAGTTCTTC | CASSSPRKEGDNEQFF
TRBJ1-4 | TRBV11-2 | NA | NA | TGTGCCAGCAGCTCGGGAGGGGGGAATGAAAAACTGTTTTTT | CASSSGGGNEKLFF
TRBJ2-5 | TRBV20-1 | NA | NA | TGCAGTGCTAGTCCCCCCTCAACTAGTCGGCAGACCCAGTACTTC | CSASPPSTSRQTQYF
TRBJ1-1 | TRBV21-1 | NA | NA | TGTGCCAGCAGCCCCCGCGGCGGGGGGAACACTGAAGCTTTCTTT | CASSPRGGGNTEAFF
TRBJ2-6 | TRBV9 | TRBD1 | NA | TGTGCCAGCAGCACTGGGACAGCTTATGGGGCCAACGTCCTGACTTTC | CASSTGTAYGANVLTF
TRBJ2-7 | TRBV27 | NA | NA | TGTGCCAGCAGTGGGCTGGGGGAGGTTCCCTACGAGCAGTACTTC | CASSGLGEVPYEQYF
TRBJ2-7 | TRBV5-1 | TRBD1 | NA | TGCGCCAGCAGCAGGACCGGGACAGGGTCCCACGAGCAGTACTTC | CASSRTGTGSHEQYF
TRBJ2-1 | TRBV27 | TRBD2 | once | TGTGCCAGCAGTTTATGGCCACTAGCGCCCCGGGGTTACAATGAGCAGTTCTTC | CASSLWPLAPRGYNEQFF
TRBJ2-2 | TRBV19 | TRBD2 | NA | TGTGCCAGCCAAAGGACTAGCGGGAACACCGGGGAGCTGTTTTTT | CASQRTSGNTGELFF
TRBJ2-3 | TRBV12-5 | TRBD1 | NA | TGTGCTACCGGGACAGGGGGTAGTGCAGATACGCAGTATTTT | CATGTGGSADTQYF
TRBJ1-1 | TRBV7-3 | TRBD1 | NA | TGTGCCAGCAGCTATGGACAGGGTAACACTGAAGCTTTCTTT | CASSYGQGNTEAFF
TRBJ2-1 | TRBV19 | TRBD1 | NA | TGTGCCAGTAGTATTTCGACAGGGCATGAGCAGTTCTTC | CASSISTGHEQFF
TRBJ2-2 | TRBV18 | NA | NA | TGTGCCAGCTCACAGGGAGGGAACACCGGGGAGCTGTTTTTT | CASSQGGNTGELFF
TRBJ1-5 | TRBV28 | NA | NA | TGTGCCAGCAGTCCCATCCGGGAGGGTCGCAATCAGCCCCAGCATTTT | CASSPIREGRNQPQHF
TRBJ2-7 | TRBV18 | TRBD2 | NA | TGTGCCAGCTCAATGACTAGCGGGAGTTACGAGCAGTACTTC | CASSMTSGSYEQYF
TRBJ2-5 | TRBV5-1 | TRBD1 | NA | TGCGCCAGCAGCACACAGGGGATACAAGAGACCCAGTACTTC | CASSTQGIQETQYF
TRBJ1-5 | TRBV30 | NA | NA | TGTGCCTGGAGTAACGCAGGGGCCCAGCCCCAGCATTTT | CAWSNAGAQPQHF
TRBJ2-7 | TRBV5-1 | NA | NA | TGCGCCAGCAGCTTGGCCTCAGGGGCAGGCGAGCAGTACTTC | CASSLASGAGEQYF
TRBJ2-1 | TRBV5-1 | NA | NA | TGCGCCAGCAGCTTGGTCCTTACAGCCGTCGAGGAGCAGTTCTTC | CASSLVLTAVEEQFF
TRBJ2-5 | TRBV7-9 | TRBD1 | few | TGTGCCAGCAGCCCATCGGACAGGGGTCGTGAAGAGACCCAGTACTTC | CASSPSDRGREETQYF
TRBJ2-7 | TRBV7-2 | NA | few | TGTGCCAGCAGCTTAGCGGGAGTCAGCTACGAGCAGTACTTC | CASSLAGVSYEQYF
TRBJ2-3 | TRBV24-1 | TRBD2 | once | TGTTCGATTCAGCCTAGCGGGTACGATACGCAGTATTTT | CSIQPSGYDTQYF
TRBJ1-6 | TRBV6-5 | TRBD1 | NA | TGTGCCAGCAGTTACTCTGGACAGGGCAGTCGTTCACCCCTCCACTTT | CASSYSGQGSRSPLHF
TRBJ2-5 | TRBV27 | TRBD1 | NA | TGTGCCAGCCGCCCTAGGACAGGGCCTCAAGAGACCCAGTACTTC | CASRPRTGPQETQYF
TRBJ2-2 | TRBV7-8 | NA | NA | TGTGCCAGCAGCCCAGACAGGTTCGCGAACACCGGGGAGCTGTTTTTT | CASSPDRFANTGELFF
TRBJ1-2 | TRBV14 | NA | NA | TGTGCCAGCAGCCAAGTTCCTGGGGAGCTAGAAGGCTACACCTTC | CASSQVPGELEGYTF
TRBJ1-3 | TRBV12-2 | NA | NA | TGTGCAAGTCGCGCTAGAACGGGGGCAGGGGGCTTCTCTGGAAACACCATATATTTT | CASRARTGAGGFSGNTIYF
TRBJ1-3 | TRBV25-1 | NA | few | TGTGCCAGCAGGGCTGGGACTTACTCTGGAAACACCATATATTTT | CASRAGTYSGNTIYF
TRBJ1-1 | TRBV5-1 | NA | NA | TGCGCCAGCAGTAATCTGAACACTGAAGCTTTCTTT | CASSNLNTEAFF
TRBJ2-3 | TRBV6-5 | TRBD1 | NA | TGTGCCACCGGACAGGGAAGCACAGATACGCAGTATTTT | CATGQGSTDTQYF
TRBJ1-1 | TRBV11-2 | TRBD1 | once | TGTGCCAGCAGCTTAGAGCCGGGACAGACCGCTTTCTTT | CASSLEPGQTAFF
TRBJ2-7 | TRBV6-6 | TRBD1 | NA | TGTGCCGGGGGACAGGACCGCTACGAGCAGTACTTC | CAGGQDRYEQYF
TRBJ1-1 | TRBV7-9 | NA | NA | TGTGCCAGCAGCTTAGAGGGGATTCGGGACACTGAAGCTTTCTTT | CASSLEGIRDTEAFF
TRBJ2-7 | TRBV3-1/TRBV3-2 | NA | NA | TGTGCCAGCAGCCTAACAGGGTCCCACGAGCAGTACTTC | CASSLTGSHEQYF
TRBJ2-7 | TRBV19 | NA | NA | TGTGCCAGTAGTGTCCGAGGGGGCTCCTACGAGCAGTACTTC | CASSVRGGSYEQYF
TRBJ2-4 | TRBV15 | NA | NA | TGTGCCACCAGCAGAGATACGGGAGTAGACATTCAGTACTTC | CATSRDTGVDIQYF
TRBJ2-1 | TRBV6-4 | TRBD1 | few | TGTGCCAGCAGTAAACAGGGACAGATACCCTACAATGAGCAGTTCTTC | CASSKQGQIPYNEQFF
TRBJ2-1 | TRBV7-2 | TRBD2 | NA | TGTGCCAGCAGCCAGGCCGGGACTAGCGACATCCTGGGTGAGCAGTTCTTC | CASSQAGTSDILGEQFF
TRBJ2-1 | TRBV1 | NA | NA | TGCACCAGCAGCCAAGATGTTGGCGGGAAGCGGGAGGGCCCGAATGAGCAGTTCTTC | CTSSQDVGGKREGPNEQFF
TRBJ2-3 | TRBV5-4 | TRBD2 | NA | TGTGCCAGCAGCTCCGGAGGTAGCGGGAGGGCCCAGGGTACGCAGTATTTT | CASSSGGSGRAQGTQYF
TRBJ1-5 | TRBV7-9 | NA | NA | TGTGCCAGCAGCTTAGCCTCTACGCAGCCCCAGCATTTT | CASSLASTQPQHF
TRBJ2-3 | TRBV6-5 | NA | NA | TGTGCCAGCTATAGCGGAGGCACAGATACGCAGTATTTT | CASYSGGTDTQYF
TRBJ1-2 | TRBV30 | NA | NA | TGTGCCTGGAATTTTCGGAGGGGCGATGGCTACACCTTC | CAWNFRRGDGYTF
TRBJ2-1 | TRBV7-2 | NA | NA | TGTGCCAGCAGCCCAAGGGCGGGCTCCTACAATGAGCAGTTCTTC | CASSPRAGSYNEQFF
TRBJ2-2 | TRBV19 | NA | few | TGTGCCAGTAGTATGGGCAAGAACACCGGGGAGCTGTTTTTT | CASSMGKNTGELFF
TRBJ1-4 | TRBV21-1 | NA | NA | TGTGCCAGCAGCAAAGAAATGGGACACAATAATGAAAAACTGTTTTTT | CASSKEMGHNNEKLFF
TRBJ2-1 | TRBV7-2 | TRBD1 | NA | TGTGCCAGCAGCTTTGACAGGGGTCCCTACAATGAGCAGTTCTTC | CASSFDRGPYNEQFF
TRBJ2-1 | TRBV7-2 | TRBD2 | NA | TGTGCCAGCAGCCGGGGGTTTAGCGGGAAAACCTTCTCGAATGAGCAGTTCTTC | CASSRGFSGKTFSNEQFF
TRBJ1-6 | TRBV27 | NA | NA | TGTGCCAGCAGTGGCAGACAGAGTTATAATTCACCCCTCCACTTT | CASSGRQSYNSPLHF
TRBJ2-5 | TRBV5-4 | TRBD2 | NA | TGTGCCAGCAGCACGGGGGGACTAGCGAAAGAGACCCAGTACTTC | CASSTGGLAKETQYF
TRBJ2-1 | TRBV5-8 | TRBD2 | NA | TGTGCCAGCAGCTTCGGGAGCGGGAGTGAGCAGTTCTTC | CASSFGSGSEQFF
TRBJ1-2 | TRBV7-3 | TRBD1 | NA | TGTGCCAGCAGTCCGGGACAGGAGTATGGCTACACCTTC | CASSPGQEYGYTF
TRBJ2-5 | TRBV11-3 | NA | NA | TGTGCCAGCAGCCTACCGTACCAAGAGACCCAGTACTTC | CASSLPYQETQYF
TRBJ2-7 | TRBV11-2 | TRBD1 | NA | TGTGCCAGCAGGTTAGGGACTTGGGGACAGGGGCAATCATCCTACGAGCAGTACTTC | CASRLGTWGQGQSSYEQYF
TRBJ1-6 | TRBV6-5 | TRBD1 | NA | TGTGCCAGCAGAGGACAGGGTGCGGGAACCCTCCACTTT | CASRGQGAGTLHF
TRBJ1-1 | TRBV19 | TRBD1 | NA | TGTGCCTCGACAGGGGGATACTCTGCTATGAACACTGAAGCTTTCTTT | CASTGGYSAMNTEAFF
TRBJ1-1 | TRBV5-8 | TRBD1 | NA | TGTGCCAGCAGCCCACGAACCGGGACAGTGAACACTGAAGCTTTCTTT | CASSPRTGTVNTEAFF